The rows below give T cell receptor beta chains drawn from one sample of a study of breast tumors, draining lymph nodes, adjacent tissues. In TCRdb, the multiplex PCR reads were re-called with MiXCR into one record per CDR3 protein. Of fewer than 250,000 distinct CDR3 sequences listed, 32% are singletons. Material for sequencing was axillary lymph node tissue. These TCRs come from a female donor with breast cancer. Some clones in this sample may be carry-over from other donors' samples. Each CDR3 is given with its conserved first and last residue. D genes are given only for firm matches. Clone size, where shown, is once, few, many, or a class for clones that have expanded.

D gene: TRBD2
V gene: TRBV20-1
J gene: TRBJ2-1
clone size: .
CDR3 DNA: TGCAGTGCTAACAATCCGGGACTAGCGCTCAATGAGCAGTTCTTC
CDR3 protein: CSANNPGLALNEQFF

D gene: .
V gene: TRBV6-4
J gene: TRBJ1-2
clone size: many
CDR3 DNA: TGTGCCAGCAGTGTTAAACAGGCTAACTATGGCTACACCTTC
CDR3 protein: CASSVKQANYGYTF

D gene: .
V gene: TRBV19
J gene: TRBJ1-3
clone size: .
CDR3 DNA: TGTGCCAGTAGGGGCTTAGGGGGAGGCACTGGAAACACCATATATTTT
CDR3 protein: CASRGLGGGTGNTIYF

D gene: .
V gene: TRBV5-1
J gene: TRBJ2-7
clone size: many
CDR3 DNA: TGCGCCAGCACCCTGTTGAACGAGCAGTACTTC
CDR3 protein: CASTLLNEQYF

D gene: .
V gene: TRBV6-1
J gene: TRBJ1-6
clone size: many
CDR3 DNA: TGTGCCAGCACAAAACAGTTGGCGAATTCACCCCTCCACTTT
CDR3 protein: CASTKQLANSPLHF

D gene: .
V gene: TRBV5-1
J gene: TRBJ2-1
clone size: many
CDR3 DNA: TGCGCCAGCAGCTCCGGGAACGGGGAGCAGTTCTTC
CDR3 protein: CASSSGNGEQFF

D gene: .
V gene: TRBV11-2
J gene: TRBJ2-5
clone size: .
CDR3 DNA: TGTGCCAGCAGCCTACAGGGAGGGGCCCAGTACTTC
CDR3 protein: CASSLQGGAQYF

D gene: TRBD2
V gene: TRBV27
J gene: TRBJ2-2
clone size: few
CDR3 DNA: TGTGCCAGCAGTTTTGCGGGACTAGCGAACACCGGGGAGCTGTTTTTT
CDR3 protein: CASSFAGLANTGELFF

D gene: .
V gene: TRBV7-9
J gene: TRBJ1-4
clone size: once
CDR3 DNA: TGTGCCAGCAGCTTAACCGGGGGGCTTGATAATGAAAAACTGTTTTTT
CDR3 protein: CASSLTGGLDNEKLFF

D gene: .
V gene: TRBV4-1
J gene: TRBJ2-5
clone size: many
CDR3 DNA: TGCGCCAGCAGCCAAGATGGGGCAGCACAAGAGACCCAGTACTTC
CDR3 protein: CASSQDGAAQETQYF

D gene: TRBD1
V gene: TRBV30
J gene: TRBJ2-7
clone size: many
CDR3 DNA: TGTGCCTGGAGTGGAACAGGGGCATACGAGCAGTACTTC
CDR3 protein: CAWSGTGAYEQYF

D gene: .
V gene: TRBV10-2
J gene: TRBJ2-7
clone size: many
CDR3 DNA: TGCGCCAGCAGTGGGGGTAGCTCCGAGCAGTACTTC
CDR3 protein: CASSGGSSEQYF

D gene: .
V gene: TRBV5-1
J gene: TRBJ2-5
clone size: many
CDR3 DNA: TGCGCCAGCAGCTCGGCGGGGGCCCAAGACACCCAGTACTTC
CDR3 protein: CASSSAGAQDTQYF

D gene: .
V gene: TRBV30
J gene: TRBJ1-4
clone size: many
CDR3 DNA: TGTGCCTGCTTTCCCCTACAGCGGGAGGAAAAACTGTTTTTT
CDR3 protein: CACFPLQREEKLFF

D gene: .
V gene: TRBV19
J gene: TRBJ1-6
clone size: .
CDR3 DNA: TGTGCCAGTAGACCCCAGTCCACTGCGGATAATTCACCCCTCCACTTT
CDR3 protein: CASRPQSTADNSPLHF

D gene: .
V gene: TRBV6-6
J gene: TRBJ1-2
clone size: .
CDR3 DNA: TGTGCCAGCTTGCAGGGGAACGGAAACACCTTC
CDR3 protein: CASLQGNGNTF

D gene: .
V gene: TRBV11-2
J gene: TRBJ2-5
clone size: .
CDR3 DNA: TGTACCAGCAGCCCCCAGGGGATGGCAGAGACCCAGTACTTC
CDR3 protein: CTSSPQGMAETQYF

D gene: .
V gene: TRBV5-1
J gene: TRBJ2-1
clone size: many
CDR3 DNA: TGCGCCAGCAGCTTTGGATCGAACAATGAGCAGTTCTTC
CDR3 protein: CASSFGSNNEQFF

D gene: .
V gene: TRBV6-5
J gene: TRBJ2-3
clone size: many
CDR3 DNA: TGTGCCAGCAGTTACTCAGAAAGGGGGGGGTTTATGCAGTATTTT
CDR3 protein: CASSYSERGGFMQYF

D gene: TRBD2
V gene: TRBV29-1
J gene: TRBJ2-3
clone size: .
CDR3 DNA: TGCAGCGTTGTACTAGCGGAGGCGATGGATACGCAGTACTTT
CDR3 protein: CSVVLAEAMDTQYF

D gene: .
V gene: TRBV19
J gene: TRBJ1-4
clone size: many
CDR3 DNA: TGTGCCAGTAGTAGAACACCTCCAACTAATGAAAAACTGTTTTTT
CDR3 protein: CASSRTPPTNEKLFF

D gene: .
V gene: TRBV6-1
J gene: TRBJ2-7
clone size: many
CDR3 DNA: TGTGCCAGCAGTGAACAGGGCCCGAGCTCCTACGAGCAGTACTTC
CDR3 protein: CASSEQGPSSYEQYF

D gene: .
V gene: TRBV4-1
J gene: TRBJ1-6
clone size: many
CDR3 DNA: TGCGCCAGCAGCTTCTCCCGACAGGCTCATAATTCACCCCTCCACTTT
CDR3 protein: CASSFSRQAHNSPLHF

D gene: TRBD1
V gene: TRBV27
J gene: TRBJ1-6
clone size: many
CDR3 DNA: TGTGCCAGCAGTAGACAGGGTGCTAATTCACCCCTCCACTTT
CDR3 protein: CASSRQGANSPLHF

D gene: .
V gene: TRBV29-1
J gene: TRBJ2-3
clone size: many
CDR3 DNA: TGCAGCGTTGAACTAGGTGGGGATACGCAGTATTTT
CDR3 protein: CSVELGGDTQYF

D gene: .
V gene: TRBV29-1
J gene: TRBJ2-2
clone size: many
CDR3 DNA: TGCAGCGTTCAGGGGACCGGGGAGCTGTTTTTT
CDR3 protein: CSVQGTGELFF

D gene: .
V gene: TRBV5-1
J gene: TRBJ1-1
clone size: .
CDR3 DNA: TGCGCCAGCAGCTTGTACGAAGGGCTGCGGACTTTCTTT
CDR3 protein: CASSLYEGLRTFF

D gene: .
V gene: TRBV20-1
J gene: TRBJ1-6
clone size: .
CDR3 DNA: TGCAGTGCTTGGACTAGCGGGAATCCACCCCTCCACTTT
CDR3 protein: CSAWTSGNPPLHF

D gene: TRBD1
V gene: TRBV18
J gene: TRBJ1-2
clone size: .
CDR3 DNA: TGTGCCAGCTCACCACGAGGAGCGGACAGGGTGGCCTATGGCTACACCTTC
CDR3 protein: CASSPRGADRVAYGYTF

D gene: TRBD1
V gene: TRBV19
J gene: TRBJ2-6
clone size: many
CDR3 DNA: TGTGCCAGTAGTATGGGACAGGGTATATCTGGGGCCAACGTCCTGACTTTC
CDR3 protein: CASSMGQGISGANVLTF

D gene: TRBD2
V gene: TRBV7-3
J gene: TRBJ2-6
clone size: many
CDR3 DNA: TGTGCCAGCAGCCCTATTAGCGGGACGGGGGCCAACGTCCTGACTTTC
CDR3 protein: CASSPISGTGANVLTF

D gene: TRBD2
V gene: TRBV6-5
J gene: TRBJ2-5
clone size: many
CDR3 DNA: TGTGCCAGCAGTCACGCTAGCGGGAGGGGGGAGACCCAGTACTTC
CDR3 protein: CASSHASGRGETQYF

D gene: .
V gene: TRBV7-8
J gene: TRBJ1-1
clone size: many
CDR3 DNA: TGTGCCAGCAGCTTTACCGGGAACACTGAAGCTTTCTTT
CDR3 protein: CASSFTGNTEAFF

D gene: .
V gene: TRBV19
J gene: TRBJ2-6
clone size: .
CDR3 DNA: TGTGCCAGTACCCGCCTAGGGTCTGATGATACGCTGACTTTC
CDR3 protein: CASTRLGSDDTLTF

D gene: TRBD2
V gene: TRBV7-9
J gene: TRBJ2-7
clone size: many
CDR3 DNA: TGTGCCAGCAGCTCTTTGGCGGGAGGTGACGAGCAGTACTTC
CDR3 protein: CASSSLAGGDEQYF

D gene: TRBD1
V gene: TRBV24-1
J gene: TRBJ2-2
clone size: .
CDR3 DNA: TGTGCCACCAGTAGACAGGGGGCGGGATCCACCGGGGAGCTGTTTTTT
CDR3 protein: CATSRQGAGSTGELFF